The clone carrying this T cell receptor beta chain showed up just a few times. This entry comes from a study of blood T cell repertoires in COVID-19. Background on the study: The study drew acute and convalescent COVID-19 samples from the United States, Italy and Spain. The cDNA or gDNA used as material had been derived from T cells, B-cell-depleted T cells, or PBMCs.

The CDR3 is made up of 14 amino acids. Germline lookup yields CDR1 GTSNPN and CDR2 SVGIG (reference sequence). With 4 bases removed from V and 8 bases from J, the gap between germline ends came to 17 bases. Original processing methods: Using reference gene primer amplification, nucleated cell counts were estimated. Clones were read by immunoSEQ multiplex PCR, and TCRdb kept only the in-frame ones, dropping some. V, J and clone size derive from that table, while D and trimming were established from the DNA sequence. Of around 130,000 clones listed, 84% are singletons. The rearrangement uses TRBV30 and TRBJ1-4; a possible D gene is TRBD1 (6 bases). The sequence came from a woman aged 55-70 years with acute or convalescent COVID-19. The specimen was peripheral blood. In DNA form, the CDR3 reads TGTGCCTGGAACCGGGGACAAAGAGAAGAAAAACTGTTTTTT. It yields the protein CAWNRGQREEKLFF. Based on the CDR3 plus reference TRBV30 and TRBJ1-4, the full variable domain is SQTIHQWPATLVQPVGSPLSLECTVEGTSNPNLYWYRQAAGRGLQLLFYSVGIGQISSEVPQNLSASRPQDRQFILSSKKLLLSDSGFYLCAWNRGQREEKLFFGSGTQLSVL.